This T cell receptor beta chain comes out of a study of T cells after yellow fever vaccination. For the study at large: In the case of low-cell-number fractions, SMART-Seq v4 Ultra Low Input was used for preparation. General study results and limits: Post-booster reappearance was seen for most primary-vaccination clones (around 97% CD4, 75% to 90% CD8). Researchers noted that a small share of clonotypes showed up in both CD4 and CD8 compartments.

Notes on this clonotype: Its antigen is not known.

The V end lost 4 bases, the J end lost 6 bases, and 18 bases lay between the germline ends. CDR3 length equals 15 residues. Germline V gene data show CDR1 as LGHNA and CDR2 as YSLEER. A process of 5'RACE template switching, which added a universal primer site and UMIs, was used to make TCR cDNA. MiXCR, run by TCRdb on the 5' RACE reads, gives a single entry per CDR3 protein. The sample contains about 300,000 distinct CDR3 sequences, 8.5% to 10% of which appear only once. V and J are TRBV4-3 and TRBJ1-2; possibly TRBD1 for D (6 bases). Sequencing was performed on CD4+ T cells sorted from PBMCs, taken 5 days after the yellow fever booster vaccination. The clonotype comes from a man aged 18 to 30 who received the YFV17D yellow fever vaccine. The CDR3: CASSPDLGTWDGYTF. CDR3 DNA sequence: TGCGCCAGCAGCCCGGACCTTGGGACATGGGATGGCTACACCTTC.